Listed here are 8 T cell receptor beta chains from one sample, sequenced in a study of shared clonotypes between healthy human individuals. The protocol was immunoSEQ multiplex PCR, while the TCRdb copy is restricted to in-frame clones and leaves out a portion. Of about 2.4 million clones listed, roughly 93% were seen once; the top ten hold around 0.4%. The sample taken for sequencing was naive CD4+ T cells from PBMCs. Subset described: CD45RA+ positively selected. These receptors came from a man aged 18 to 30 in good health. Some clones in this sample may be carry-over from other donors' samples.

The chain employs TRBV5-1 and TRBJ2-6, with 10 bases matching TRBD1. With V trimmed by 7 bases and J by 2 bases, 9 bases remained unmatched. The CDR3 is 17 amino acids. Germline lookup yields CDR1 SGHRS and CDR2 YFSETQ. CDR3 residues: CASQGRQGAAGANVLTF. The CDR3 nucleotides read TGCGCCAGCCAAGGGAGACAGGGGGCGGCTGGGGCCAACGTCCTGACTTTC.

The chain recombines TRBV5-1 with TRBJ2-2, with D possibly TRBD2 on 6 matching bases. This CDR3 has 16 amino acids. In germline, CDR1 is SGHRS, CDR2 YFSETQ. Trimming removed 4 bases at V and 2 bases at J, with 15 bases between. CDR3 protein: CASSPGVSGNTGELFF. In nucleotides, the CDR3 is TGCGCCAGCAGCCCGGGTGTTAGCGGAAACACCGGGGAGCTGTTTTTT.

The chain couples TRBV5-1 to TRBJ2-1, with D tentatively TRBD2 (5 bases). The CDR3 sequence is 14 residues long. The V and J ends lost 2 bases and 7 bases respectively, with 13 bases between them. Looked up from germline, CDR1 is SGHRS and CDR2 is YFSETQ. Written as DNA, the CDR3 is TGCGCCAGCAGCTTAGACGGCCCGGGGAATGAGCAGTTCTTC. Protein product: CASSLDGPGNEQFF.

CDR3 coding DNA: TGTGCCAGTAGTATATCCAGGCTGAACACCGGGGAGCTGTTTTTT. It yields the protein CASSISRLNTGELFF. The chain joins TRBV19 to TRBJ2-2, with unresolved D. V lost 2 bases and J 1 base, leaving 8 bases between the germline ends. The length of the CDR3 is 15 residues. CDR1 and CDR2 from the germline V gene are LNHDA and SQIVND (reference sequence).

The rearrangement joins TRBV5-1 to TRBJ2-1, with D perhaps matching TRBD1 or TRBD2 (5 bases each). Trimming stripped 7 bases from V and 2 bases from J, with 16 bases between. Germline lookup yields CDR1 SGHRS and CDR2 YFSETQ. The CDR3 runs 15 residues. As DNA, the CDR3 is TGCGCCAGCGGGGGTGTAGGTGGGACCTACAATGAGCAGTTCTTC. Its protein product is CASGGVGGTYNEQFF. The whole variable domain, filled in from reference TRBV5-1 and TRBJ2-1, reads KAGVTQTPRYLIKTRGQQVTLSCSPISGHRSVSWYQQTPGQGLQFLFEYFSETQRNKGNFPGRFSGRQFSNSRSEMNVSTLELGDSALYLCASGGVGGTYNEQFFGPGTRLTVL.

The chain recombines TRBV11-2 with TRBJ1-4, with no clear D. V was clipped by 1 base and J by 8 bases, with 8 bases between them. The length of the CDR3 is 13 residues. CDR1 is SGHAT and CDR2 is FQNNGV in the germline V gene. The CDR3 DNA is TGTGCCAGCAGCTTAGTTCTCAGGGAAAAACTGTTTTTT. Protein product: CASSLVLREKLFF.

This chain joins TRBV5-4 and TRBJ2-2, with TRBD1 matching over 7 bases. Losses at the gene ends were 3 bases for V and 6 bases for J; bases not matched to a gene: 11. Germline values: CDR1 SGHNT, CDR2 YYREEE (reference sequence). This CDR3 comprises 16 residues. CDR3 sequence reads: CASSSKTGAIAGELFF. The CDR3 nucleotides read TGTGCCAGCAGCTCGAAAACAGGGGCGATAGCCGGGGAGCTGTTTTTT.

The rearrangement uses TRBV6-6 and TRBJ1-3; D gene uncertain. The CDR3 totals 13 residues. The germline gives CDR1 MNHNY, CDR2 SVGAGI (reference sequence). V dropped 8 bases and J dropped 0 bases, with 8 bases sitting between them. CDR3 nucleotide sequence: TGTGCCAGCCCCTCGAACTCTGGAAACACCATATATTTT. Its protein product is CASPSNSGNTIYF.